The 31 T cell receptor beta chains below all came from one sample that was sequenced in a study of blood T cell repertoires in COVID-19. Assay used: immunoSEQ multiplex PCR; TCRdb lists only in-frame clones, some missing. The sample comprises approximately 110,000 clones, roughly 85% of which are singletons, and about 3% rests with the top ten. Sequencing was done on a sample of peripheral blood. The receptors stem from a woman older than 75 with COVID-19, enrolled during active disease.

This clone was seen many times. The rearrangement uses TRBV10-2 and TRBJ1-5, with 8 bases that match TRBD1. The CDR3 covers 15 residues. Germline V gene sequence: CDR1 WSHSY, CDR2 SAAADI. Losses at the gene ends were 5 bases for V and 1 base for J; bases not matched to a gene: 4. The CDR3, as DNA: TGCGCCAGCAGTCAAACAGGGGGGAGCAATCAGCCCCAGCATTTT. Translating it yields CASSQTGGSNQPQHF.

The DNA for the CDR3 is TGTGCCAGCAGCTCCTTACCAGTGGGACAGGGTTACGAGCAGTACTTC. Protein: CASSSLPVGQGYEQYF. This chain joins TRBV11-2 and TRBJ2-7; 9 bases match TRBD1. CDR1 is SGHAT, CDR2 FQNNGV, per germline. The junction had 11 bases not matched to a gene; V was cut back by 4 bases and J by 4 bases. This CDR3 comprises 16 residues.

This clone showed up just once. V and J are TRBV11-2 and TRBJ2-7; D not resolved. Trimming shortened V by 5 bases and J by 7 bases, and 12 bases separated the two germline ends. Germline CDR1 and CDR2: SGHAT and FQNNGV. This CDR3 is 12 amino acids long. CDR3: CASSPLSREQYF. In DNA form, the CDR3 reads TGTGCCAGCAGCCCCCTGAGTCGGGAGCAGTACTTC.

The J gene is TRBJ1-2, the V gene TRBV18, with 12 bases lining up with TRBD1. The CDR3 is 15 residues long. Germline lookup yields CDR1 KGHSH and CDR2 LQKENI. The V segment lost 0 bases and the J segment 7 bases; nucleotides outside the gene matches: 3. This chain's CDR3 is CASSPPLGQGAGYTF. The CDR3 region has the DNA TGTGCCAGCTCACCACCGTTGGGACAGGGGGCTGGCTACACCTTC.

The genes are TRBV7-9 and TRBJ2-1, with 10 bases aligning to TRBD2. The J segment lost 10 bases and the V segment lost 0 bases, leaving 9 bases of the junction unmatched. In germline, CDR1 is SEHNR, CDR2 FQNEAQ (reference sequence). There are 16 residues in the CDR3. The CDR3 DNA sequence: TGTGCCAGCAGCTTAGCGGTCCTAGCGGGAGTCTGGGAGCAGTTCTTC. It specifies CASSLAVLAGVWEQFF.

This chain connects TRBV12-3 or TRBV12-4 to TRBJ1-5; a possible D gene is TRBD1 (5 bases). With 5 bases removed from V and 9 bases from J, the gap between germline ends came to 14 bases. The CDR3 consists of 13 residues. For the CDR3, the DNA is TGTGCCAGCAGTGGGACTGGGATAGGGCCCCAGCATTTT. Protein sequence: CASSGTGIGPQHF.

J is TRBJ1-5 and V is TRBV6-1, with D unresolved. Germline-derived CDR1 and CDR2 are MNHNS and SASEGT. Trimming shortened V by 1 base and J by 9 bases, and 10 bases separated the two germline ends. The CDR3 contains 13 residues. The CDR3 sequence is CASSEGERGPQHF. CDR3 in DNA: TGTGCCAGCAGTGAAGGGGAACGGGGGCCCCAGCATTTT.

The chain carries TRBV21-1 and TRBJ2-3; the D call in the table, TRBD2, was not verified against the DNA. TRBV21-1 is a pseudogene locus. CDR3 length: 19 amino acids. The CDR3 loop reads CASSKDLLAGGASTDTQYF. The DNA of the CDR3 is TGTGCCAGCAGCAAAGATCTACTAGCGGGAGGTGCTTCGACAGATACGCAGTATTTT.

The CDR3 loop is CASSQDVERGQIYEQYF. The DNA for the CDR3 is TGCGCCAGCAGCCAAGATGTAGAGCGGGGGCAAATCTACGAGCAGTACTTC. The V call is TRBV4-1, the J call TRBJ2-7; 8 bases line up with TRBD2. Germline V lookup: CDR1 MGHRA, CDR2 YSYEKL. The J segment lost 3 bases and the V segment lost 0 bases, leaving 10 bases of the junction unmatched. The CDR3 is made up of 17 amino acids.

There are a few counts of this clone. This chain links TRBV18 with TRBJ1-5; D may be TRBD1 (6 bases). This CDR3 region has 13 residues. Trimming pared 3 bases from V and 5 bases from J, leaving 8 bases between. Germline values: CDR1 KGHSH, CDR2 LQKENI. The CDR3 DNA sequence: TGTGCCAGCTCACCGGACAGACATCAGCCCCAGCATTTT. Its protein is CASSPDRHQPQHF.

The chain combines TRBV27 with TRBJ1-2; D perhaps matches TRBD1 (6 bases). The CDR3 extends over 14 amino acids. The V gene lost 5 bases and the J gene lost 4 bases, with 14 bases spanning the gap. Germline CDR1 MNHEY, CDR2 SMNVEV (reference sequence). In DNA form, the CDR3 reads TGTGCCAGCAGTGTCTGGACAGTTCCCTATGGCTACACCTTC. Translated: CASSVWTVPYGYTF.

This clone was recorded only once. The chain combines TRBV19 with TRBJ1-6, with a tentative D call TRBD1 (5 bases). Deletions cut 6 bases from V and 10 bases from J, with 16 bases between. Per germline, CDR1 LNHDA and CDR2 SQIVND (reference sequence). This CDR3 has 14 amino acids. The CDR3 region is CASRIGRDGSPLHF. The CDR3 coding sequence is TGTGCCAGTAGAATTGGCAGGGATGGATCACCCCTCCACTTT.

The V and J genes are TRBV6-2 or TRBV6-3 and TRBJ1-1, with D possibly matching TRBD1 (6 bases). CDR3 length equals 15 residues. The V gene's germline CDR1 is MNHEY and CDR2 SVGEGT. Trimming took off 5 bases at V and 4 bases at J, with 17 bases between the two ends. CDR3 coding DNA: TGTGCCAGCAGTATGCGTGGAGGGGGGGGCACTGAAGCTTTCTTT. It is translated as CASSMRGGGGTEAFF.

This clone was recorded a few times. This sequence joins TRBV11-3 and TRBJ2-7, with TRBD2 matching 7 bases. This CDR3 region has 14 residues. V gave up 1 base and J gave up 7 bases; unmatched junction bases: 7. Germline V gene lookup returns CDR1 SGHNT and CDR2 YENEEA. CDR3 nucleotide sequence: TGTGCCAGCAGCTTAGGACTGTCCGGGGGGGAGCAGTACTTC. Translated, it gives CASSLGLSGGEQYF. The full variable domain, its missing parts supplied by reference TRBV11-3 and TRBJ2-7, is EAGVVQSPRYKIIEKKQPVAFWCNPISGHNTLYWYLQNLGQGPELLIRYENEEAVDDSQLPKDRFSAERLKGVDSTLKIQPAELGDSAVYLCASSLGLSGGEQYFGPGTRLTVT.

V usage is TRBV4-2 and J usage is TRBJ2-6; D gene unclear. Looked up from germline, CDR1 is LGHNA and CDR2 is YNFKEQ. Trimming left V 0 bases short and J 4 bases short, with 10 bases between. The CDR3 runs 16 residues. The CDR3 region has the DNA TGTGCCAGCAGCCAAGAAGCAGGTGACGGGGCCAACGTCCTGACTTTC. Translated, it gives CASSQEAGDGANVLTF.

Here the CDR3 reads CASSVAGGTYEQYF. The CDR3 bases are TGTGCCAGCAGCGTAGCGGGAGGGACCTACGAGCAGTACTTC. The chain couples TRBV9 to TRBJ2-7; 8 nucleotides line up with TRBD2. CDR3 length: 14 residues. J lost 2 bases, V lost 0 bases, and 1 base had no gene match. Germline-derived CDR1 and CDR2 are SGDLS and YYNGEE. Together with reference TRBV9 and TRBJ2-7, the CDR3 gives the full variable domain: DSGVTQTPKHLITATGQRVTLRCSPRSGDLSVYWYQQSLDQGLQFLIQYYNGEERAKGNILERFSAQQFPDLHSELNLSSLELGDSALYFCASSVAGGTYEQYFGPGTRLTVT.

The CDR3 DNA sequence: TGTGCCAGCAGCCAGACAAAGGGGGACAGGGGAGGAGAAAAACTGTTTTTT. This translates into CASSQTKGDRGGEKLFF. The V call is TRBV4-2, the J call TRBJ1-4; the match to TRBD1 covers 10 bases. V lost 3 bases, J lost 8 bases, and 12 bases stayed unmatched. The CDR3 runs to 17 residues. Germline V CDR1 and CDR2: LGHNA, YNFKEQ.

This sequence joins TRBV5-1 and TRBJ2-3; 9 positions match TRBD1. The trim removed 0 bases at V and 3 bases at J, leaving 8 bases unmatched. Germline loops: CDR1 SGHRS, CDR2 YFSETQ. The CDR3 has 17 residues. In DNA, the CDR3 is TGCGCCAGCAGCTTGGATGGGACAGGGAGACATACAGATACGCAGTATTTT. It yields the protein CASSLDGTGRHTDTQYF. Full variable domain (missing parts from reference TRBV5-1 and TRBJ2-3): KAGVTQTPRYLIKTRGQQVTLSCSPISGHRSVSWYQQTPGQGLQFLFEYFSETQRNKGNFPGRFSGRQFSNSRSEMNVSTLELGDSALYLCASSLDGTGRHTDTQYFGPGTRLTVL.

The rearrangement links TRBV6-5 to TRBJ1-2; TRBD1 aligns across 10 bases. Germline-derived CDR1 and CDR2 are MNHEY and SVGAGI. The CDR3 totals 14 residues. The J segment lost 7 bases and the V segment lost 4 bases, leaving 6 bases of the junction unmatched. In DNA, the CDR3 is TGTGCCAGCAGTTCCCCGACAGGGGGCTTTGGCTACACCTTC. As protein: CASSSPTGGFGYTF.

This CDR3 is CASSMTGGNTGELFF. The CDR3 nucleotides read TGTGCCAGCAGTATGACGGGGGGGAACACCGGGGAGCTGTTTTTT. The V and J genes are TRBV27 and TRBJ2-2, with 7 bases matching TRBD2. After removal of 5 bases from V and 1 base from J, the junction contained 4 bases not matched to a gene. The CDR3 contains 15 residues. Germline CDR1 MNHEY, CDR2 SMNVEV (reference sequence).

This chain connects TRBV18 to TRBJ1-4, with 9 bases aligning to TRBD1. The germline CDR1 and CDR2 sequences are KGHSH and LQKENI. The CDR3 is made up of 16 amino acids. V was clipped by 3 bases and J by 3 bases; unmatched bases: 5. The CDR3 sequence is CASSPPDRGANEKLFF. In DNA, the CDR3 is TGTGCCAGCTCACCTCCCGACAGGGGGGCTAATGAAAAACTGTTTTTT.

This clone was observed a handful of times. This sequence joins TRBV5-1 and TRBJ2-3; the D gene is possibly TRBD2 (5 bases). Germline V gene lookup returns CDR1 SGHRS and CDR2 YFSETQ. Trimming took 6 bases from V and 4 from J, leaving 15 bases between them. The CDR3 has 14 amino acids. CDR3 in amino acids: CASIRSPGADTQYF. CDR3 in DNA: TGCGCCAGCATCAGAAGCCCCGGGGCAGATACGCAGTATTTT.

The chain is built from TRBV5-1 and TRBJ2-2; 12 bases line up with TRBD2. V lost 2 bases, J lost 3 bases, and 8 bases stayed unmatched. This CDR3 comprises 18 residues. In germline, CDR1 is SGHRS, CDR2 YFSETQ. The CDR3 nucleotides are TGCGCCAGCAGCTTCGGGCTAGCGGGAGGGCCCGACACCGGGGAGCTGTTTTTT. Its translation: CASSFGLAGGPDTGELFF.

The chain employs TRBV23-1 and TRBJ2-3; 8 bases fit TRBD1. TRBV23-1 is designated an ORF whose function remains uncertain. After removal of 6 bases from V and 6 bases from J, the junction contained 8 bases not matched to a gene. The CDR3 loop spans 14 amino acids. Here the CDR3 reads CASRKQGDSDTQYF. In nucleotides, the CDR3 is TGCGCCAGCAGGAAACAGGGGGACTCCGATACGCAGTATTTT.

This clone was counted only a few times. Other DNA sequences of this sample code for an identical CDR3. CDR3 in DNA: TGCGCCAGCAGCTTGGGTGGCAGTAATGAAAAACTGTTTTTT. This translates into CASSLGGSNEKLFF. The chain couples TRBV5-1 to TRBJ1-4; D unclear. Germline-derived CDR1 and CDR2 are SGHRS and YFSETQ. CDR3 length: 14 residues. V shed 0 bases and J shed 4 bases, with 7 bases lying between them. The whole variable domain, filled in from reference TRBV5-1 and TRBJ1-4, reads KAGVTQTPRYLIKTRGQQVTLSCSPISGHRSVSWYQQTPGQGLQFLFEYFSETQRNKGNFPGRFSGRQFSNSRSEMNVSTLELGDSALYLCASSLGGSNEKLFFGSGTQLSVL.

This clone was picked up one time. J is TRBJ2-1 and V is TRBV18, with a weak D call TRBD2 (6 bases). Germline V CDR1 and CDR2: KGHSH, LQKENI. V was trimmed by 3 bases and J by 5 bases, leaving 11 bases between them. The CDR3 runs 14 residues. For the CDR3, the DNA is TGTGCCAGCTCACCCCGGGAGAGAAACAATGAGCAGTTCTTC. Translation: CASSPRERNNEQFF.

The CDR3 is CAISERIPGQGDNEQFF. The CDR3 DNA sequence: TGTGCCATCAGTGAGCGGATCCCGGGACAGGGCGACAATGAGCAGTTCTTC. This chain links TRBV10-3 with TRBJ2-1, with 9 bases fitting TRBD1. CDR3 size: 17 residues. V lost 2 bases, J lost 5 bases, and 10 bases stayed unmatched. Germline V lookup: CDR1 ENHRY, CDR2 SYGVKD.

The chain uses TRBV28 and TRBJ2-1; TRBD2 agrees at 7 bases. The CDR3 runs 14 residues. Germline V gives CDR1 MDHEN, CDR2 SYDVKM. The junction had 8 bases not matched to a gene; V was cut back by 6 bases and J by 6 bases. As DNA, the CDR3 is TGTGCCAGCAGCCGTGGGGGGGTACTCAATGAGCAGTTCTTC. Its translation is CASSRGGVLNEQFF.

The V and J genes are TRBV19 and TRBJ1-1, with D unresolved. The CDR3 is 13 amino acids. The germline V and J ends were trimmed by 2 bases and 0 bases, with 4 bases remaining between them. The germline CDR1 and CDR2 sequences are LNHDA and SQIVND (reference sequence). The CDR3 DNA reads as TGTGCCAGTAGTATATCAGTGAACACTGAAGCTTTCTTT. This sequence encodes CASSISVNTEAFF.

The chain combines TRBV18 with TRBJ2-5, with a tentative D call TRBD2 (6 bases). The length of the CDR3 is 16 residues. In germline, CDR1 is KGHSH, CDR2 LQKENI. V lost 4 bases and J 2 bases, leaving 17 bases between the germline ends. CDR3 in DNA: TGTGCCAGCTCACTTAGTCCATCTAGCGTACAAGAGACCCAGTACTTC. Protein product: CASSLSPSSVQETQYF.

The V call is TRBV6-6, the J call TRBJ2-3; D possibly corresponds to TRBD2 (6 bases). From germline, CDR1 is MNHNY and CDR2 SVGAGI (reference sequence). V lost 6 bases and J 2 bases, leaving 9 bases between the germline ends. The CDR3 totals 13 residues. In DNA form, the CDR3 reads TGTGCCAGCAGGCGGGAACACACAGATACGCAGTATTTT. It specifies CASRREHTDTQYF.